The 29 T cell receptor beta chains given below trace back to one sample, sequenced in a study of human T cells and chemical hapten exposure. Time point indicated: pre-sensitization, week 0. Indicated treatment: therapeutic diphenylcyclopropenone sensitization with weekly scalp DPC. TCRdb ran MiXCR on the RACE reads and lists one entry per CDR3 protein. The data hold about 98,000 distinct CDR3 sequences, with 11% observed a single time. The source material was whole blood, sampled in connection with sensitization to the hapten diphenylcyclopropenone (DPC). The receptor source for this set is a woman aged 60-75 years with alopecia areata. Some clones in this sample may be carry-over from other donors' samples.

This clonotype was detected many times. The chain has TRBV6-5 and TRBJ2-1; D is unclear. Trimming removed 4 bases at V and 2 bases at J, with 18 bases between. Germline V lookup: CDR1 MNHEY, CDR2 SVGAGI. The CDR3 sequence is 17 residues long. The CDR3 bases are TGTGCCAGCAGTTTCTCCTCGAGGCCAGGAGCCTACAATGAGCAGTTCTTC. This codes for CASSFSSRPGAYNEQFF.

This clonotype was detected a few times. The chain joins TRBV6-5 to TRBJ1-2; D not resolved. The germline CDR1 and CDR2 sequences are MNHEY and SVGAGI. The CDR3 consists of 14 residues. Deletions cut 6 bases from V and 5 bases from J, with 16 bases between. CDR3 bases: TGTGCCAGCAGCTATGGCCGGACGGAATATGGCTACACCTTC. This translates into CASSYGRTEYGYTF.

This clonotype occurred a few times. The V gene is TRBV28, the J gene TRBJ2-3, with a possible D match to TRBD1 (6 bases). CDR1 and CDR2 from the germline V gene are MDHEN and SYDVKM. Trimming took 5 bases from V and 4 from J, leaving 13 bases between them. The CDR3 covers 14 residues. Here the CDR3 reads CASSIPQGADTQYF. As DNA, the CDR3 is TGTGCCAGCAGTATCCCACAGGGTGCAGATACGCAGTATTTT.

The sample holds many counts of this clonotype. The rearrangement joins TRBV3-1 to TRBJ2-4, with 8 nucleotides matching TRBD1. Germline values: CDR1 LGHDT, CDR2 YNNKEL (reference sequence). The CDR3 runs 16 residues. The V segment lost 4 bases and the J segment 8 bases; nucleotides outside the gene matches: 13. CDR3 sequence reads: CASSLRIQGAEYIQYF. CDR3 nucleotide sequence: TGTGCCAGCAGCCTCCGAATTCAGGGGGCCGAGTACATTCAGTACTTC.

This clonotype was counted between two and nine times. The chain combines TRBV3-1 with TRBJ2-5; 8 bases align to TRBD2. Per the germline V gene, CDR1 is LGHDT and CDR2 is YNNKEL (reference sequence). This CDR3 contains 16 residues. V dropped 1 base and J dropped 0; count of bases not matched to a gene: 4. CDR3 region: CASSQASGGYQETQYF. CDR3 nucleotides: TGTGCCAGCAGCCAAGCCAGCGGGGGATACCAAGAGACCCAGTACTTC.

This clonotype was seen more than once but under ten times. This chain uses TRBV9 with TRBJ2-1, with 10 bases matching TRBD1. This CDR3 region has 17 residues. The J segment lost 7 bases and the V segment lost 0 bases, leaving 10 bases of the junction unmatched. Germline CDR1 and CDR2: SGDLS and YYNGEE. As DNA, the CDR3 is TGTGCCAGCAGCGTAGCCGAGTGGACAGGGGGAAAAAATGAGCAGTTCTTC. This gives the protein CASSVAEWTGGKNEQFF.

The table lists this clonotype with many counts. The chain links TRBV5-1 to TRBJ1-4, with D unresolved. The V gene's germline CDR1 is SGHRS and CDR2 YFSETQ. This CDR3 is built from 15 residues. Deletions cut 5 bases from V and 3 bases from J, with 14 bases between. This CDR3 reads CASRWTLGANEKLFF. The DNA of the CDR3 is TGCGCCAGCAGGTGGACCCTTGGGGCTAATGAAAAACTGTTTTTT.

In its sample, this clonotype was seen a few times. J is TRBJ2-5 and V is TRBV20-1; possible D gene TRBD1, 6 bases. Trimming shortened V by 3 bases and J by 2 bases, and 16 bases separated the two germline ends. This CDR3 has 15 amino acids. Germline V lookup: CDR1 DFQATT, CDR2 SNEGSKA (reference sequence). CDR3 coding DNA: TGCAGTGCTAGTTTTCGCAGGGGTCTTCAAGAGACCCAGTACTTC. Residues: CSASFRRGLQETQYF.

This clonotype has a count of ten or more. The chain combines TRBV12-3 or TRBV12-4 with TRBJ1-1; possible D gene TRBD1, 6 bases. The V gene lost 3 bases and the J gene lost 8 bases, with 13 bases spanning the gap. The CDR3 covers 13 residues. CDR3 protein: CASSLVQGGEAFF. CDR3 coding DNA: TGTGCCAGCAGTTTGGTGCAAGGGGGGGAAGCTTTCTTT.

At least ten counts were recorded for this clonotype. The chain recombines TRBV12-3 or TRBV12-4 with TRBJ1-4; D is uncertain. This CDR3 is 15 amino acids long. Trimming took 5 bases from V and 9 from J, leaving 19 bases between them. CDR3 DNA sequence: TGTGCCAGCAGTCACCAGCGGGATGCGAGGAAAAAACTGTTTTTT. Translated: CASSHQRDARKKLFF.

At least ten counts were recorded for this clonotype. The rearrangement uses TRBV24-1 and TRBJ1-6, with a tentative D call TRBD1 (5 bases). Germline V gives CDR1 KGHDR, CDR2 SFDVKD. The CDR3 has 16 residues. V was trimmed by 4 bases and J by 7 bases, leaving 16 bases between them. The CDR3, as DNA: TGTGCCACCAGTGACTACCTGGCCGGGGCCAATTCACCCCTCCACTTT. Its translation is CATSDYLAGANSPLHF.

This clonotype was recorded many times. The chain recombines TRBV14 with TRBJ2-5; unclear D gene. V was pared by 0 bases and J by 2 bases, with 13 bases between. From germline, CDR1 is SGHDN and CDR2 FVKESK. The CDR3 is 16 residues long. The CDR3 region is CASSQEYASTQETQYF. Written as DNA, the CDR3 is TGTGCCAGCAGCCAAGAGTACGCATCGACGCAAGAGACCCAGTACTTC.

This clonotype has more than one count but fewer than ten. The gene calls are TRBV20-1 and TRBJ1-2, with a weak D call TRBD1 (6 bases). CDR1 DFQATT and CDR2 SNEGSKA come from the germline V gene (reference sequence). V was pared by 0 bases and J by 1 base, with 12 bases between. The CDR3 sequence is 15 residues long. The CDR3 sequence is CSARDDRPYNYGYTF. The CDR3 bases are TGCAGTGCTAGAGACGACAGGCCATATAACTATGGCTACACCTTC.

The chain uses TRBV7-2 and TRBJ1-1; D may be TRBD1 (6 bases). Germline lookup yields CDR1 SGHTA and CDR2 FQGNSA. Trimming cost V 5 bases and J 2 bases, with 9 bases left between them. The CDR3 has 13 residues. CDR3 protein: CASSKDRNTEAFF. The CDR3 DNA reads TGTGCCAGCAGCAAGGACAGAAACACTGAAGCTTTCTTT.

As for this clonotype: This sequence may be a read error, since a much larger clone differs from it by one base. The chain carries TRBV7-2 and TRBJ1-4; D remains unclear. The V gene's germline CDR1 is SGHTA and CDR2 FQGNSA. Trimming pared 2 bases from V and 3 bases from J, leaving 13 bases between. This CDR3 comprises 16 residues. Here the CDR3 DNA reads TGTGCCAGCAGCTTAAACGCGGAAATCCCTAATGAAAAACTGTTTTTT. Translating it yields CASSLNAEIPNEKLFF.

This clonotype was observed at least ten times. This chain connects TRBV5-6 to TRBJ1-2; D unclear. This CDR3 region has 15 residues. The V end lost 4 bases, the J end lost 4 bases, and 17 bases lay between the germline ends. CDR1 is SGHDT, CDR2 YYEEEE, per germline. In nucleotides, the CDR3 is TGTGCCAGCAGCGATGCTCCGTGGCCAAGCTATGGCTACACCTTC. Amino acid sequence: CASSDAPWPSYGYTF.

The V call is TRBV7-2, the J call TRBJ2-7, with TRBD2 matching over 7 bases. Germline CDR1 reads SGHTA; CDR2 reads FQGNSA. The CDR3 is 15 residues long. Losses at the gene ends were 2 bases for V and 6 bases for J; bases not matched to a gene: 10. The DNA for the CDR3 is TGTGCCAGCAGCTTATCCGGGACTATATTAAGCGAGCAGTACTTC. It codes for CASSLSGTILSEQYF.

This clonotype showed up many times. The CDR3: CASSLEGQEQYF. The CDR3 DNA sequence: TGCGCCAGCAGCTTAGAAGGACAAGAGCAGTACTTC. The chain links TRBV5-1 to TRBJ2-7; possible D gene TRBD1, 5 bases. The CDR3 length is 12 residues. V was pared by 2 bases and J by 7 bases, with 10 bases between. Germline V lookup: CDR1 SGHRS, CDR2 YFSETQ. The whole variable domain, remainder taken from reference TRBV5-1 and TRBJ2-7, is KAGVTQTPRYLIKTRGQQVTLSCSPISGHRSVSWYQQTPGQGLQFLFEYFSETQRNKGNFPGRFSGRQFSNSRSEMNVSTLELGDSALYLCASSLEGQEQYFGPGTRLTVT.

This clonotype was counted ten times or more. The chain links TRBV20-1 to TRBJ1-6, with 8 bases identical to TRBD1. CDR3 size: 17 residues. J lost 3 bases, V lost 5 bases, and 12 bases had no gene match. Germline loops: CDR1 DFQATT, CDR2 SNEGSKA (reference sequence). DNA for the CDR3: TGCAGTGCTCCCCGGACAGGGAGGGACATCTATAATTCACCCCTCCACTTT. Protein sequence: CSAPRTGRDIYNSPLHF.

As regards this clonotype: This could be a read error, since a much larger clone is one nucleotide away. V usage is TRBV18 and J usage is TRBJ2-7; 7 bases line up with TRBD1. The CDR3 totals 15 residues. Germline assignment: CDR1 KGHSH and CDR2 LQKENI. The CDR3 protein is CTSSPGGIGTYEQYF. CDR3 sequence (DNA): TGTACCAGCTCACCAGGGGGTATCGGAACCTACGAGCAGTACTTC.

A few counts support this clonotype. An end of the junction differs from the germline gene, which may be a read error. The V gene is TRBV7-7, the J gene TRBJ2-5; 9 bases are shared with TRBD1. Germline V lookup: CDR1 SSHAT, CDR2 FNYEAQ (reference sequence). The CDR3 has 14 amino acids. The CDR3 sequence: CASSQGQGHETQYF. The CDR3 DNA reads TGTGCTAGCAGCCAGGGACAGGGACATGAGACCCAGTACTTC.

The J gene is TRBJ1-2, the V gene TRBV9; 11 nucleotides align to TRBD1. This CDR3 comprises 18 residues. The J segment lost 0 bases and the V segment lost 0 bases, leaving 7 bases of the junction unmatched. CDR1 and CDR2 from the germline V gene are SGDLS and YYNGEE. CDR3 sequence (DNA): TGTGCCAGCAGCGTAGCTGGGGACAGGGGGACTTCTAACTATGGCTACACCTTC. It is translated as CASSVAGDRGTSNYGYTF.

This clonotype has a handful of counts. This CDR3 is missing its conserved last phenylalanine or tryptophan, likely due to a read error. V is TRBV12-3 or TRBV12-4 and J is TRBJ2-1, with D maybe TRBD2 (5 bases). This CDR3 contains 13 residues. The V gene lost 6 bases and the J gene lost 3 bases, with 9 bases spanning the gap. The CDR3 DNA reads TGTGCCAGCAGGGGAGCTAACTACAATGAGCAGTTCTCC. Encoded protein: CASRGANYNEQFS.

The V call is TRBV7-2, the J call TRBJ2-3; the D gene is possibly TRBD1 (6 bases). CDR1 and CDR2 from the germline V gene are SGHTA and FQGNSA. Trimming removed 5 bases at V and 4 bases at J, with 10 bases between. This CDR3 is 13 amino acids long. The CDR3 DNA follows: TGTGCCAGCAGCCTCAACAGGGCAGATACGCAGTATTTT. It encodes CASSLNRADTQYF.

This chain connects TRBV2 to TRBJ2-1; possible D gene TRBD2, 7 bases. V dropped 9 bases and J dropped 4 bases, with 10 bases sitting between them. This CDR3 spans 12 amino acids. CDR1 SNHLY and CDR2 FYNNEI come from the germline V gene. CDR3 in amino acids: CARGGQYNEQFF. The CDR3 DNA reads TGTGCCAGGGGGGGGCAGTACAATGAGCAGTTCTTC.

This clonotype was recorded a few times. The V gene is TRBV6-2 or TRBV6-3, the J gene TRBJ2-7, with 11 nucleotides matching TRBD1. V lost 6 bases and J lost 2; bases outside the gene matches: 6. CDR1 is MNHEY, CDR2 SVGEGT, per germline. This CDR3 comprises 15 residues. CDR3 sequence: CASSDGTGGTYEQYF. The CDR3 region has the DNA TGTGCCAGCAGCGACGGGACAGGGGGAACCTACGAGCAGTACTTC.

In this sample, this clonotype turned up many times. This rearrangement joins TRBV3-1 to TRBJ2-6; D is unclear. The CDR3 is 19 amino acids. Germline CDR1 reads LGHDT; CDR2 reads YNNKEL (reference sequence). Between the trimmed V and J ends, which lost 0 bases and 0 bases, there was a span of 15 bases. CDR3 DNA sequence: TGTGCCAGCAGCCAAGATTTGGCCCACCTCAGCTCTGGGGCCAACGTCCTGACTTTC. Translating gives CASSQDLAHLSSGANVLTF.

This clonotype was recorded at least ten times. The V call is TRBV3-1, the J call TRBJ2-5; 13 positions agree with TRBD2. The V gene end was trimmed by 4 bases and the J gene end by 5 bases; junction bases not matched to a gene: 4. CDR3 length equals 15 residues. Germline values: CDR1 LGHDT, CDR2 YNNKEL (reference sequence). The CDR3 loop reads CASSRGLAGVETQYF. The DNA of the CDR3 is TGTGCCAGCAGCCGAGGACTAGCGGGGGTGGAGACCCAGTACTTC.

This clonotype has a count of ten or more. This rearrangement joins TRBV9 to TRBJ1-2; possible D gene TRBD1, 5 bases. Trimming cost V 4 bases and J 4 bases, with 14 bases left between them. CDR1 and CDR2 from the germline V gene are SGDLS and YYNGEE. This CDR3 has 14 amino acids. The CDR3 protein is CASSNRGLSYGYTF. The CDR3 DNA sequence: TGTGCCAGCAGCAACCGGGGACTTAGCTATGGCTACACCTTC.